Each of the 31 T cell receptor beta chains below was sequenced from the same sample in a study of CD8 T cells in ankylosing spondylitis (TCRdb year 2017). Library creation used 5' RACE. The data were produced on an Illumina HiSeq 2500. TCRdb handled the public reads itself, with Q25 trimming in fastp and clone calling in MiXCR, and kept productive beta chains. Each entry merges the rows of one CDR3 protein and shows their most common DNA and genes. The table for this sample lists approximately 90,000 distinct CDR3 sequences; about 8.6% of them were counted only once. The top ten hold nearly 10% of the sample. Sequenced material: blood, either unsorted or a sorted T cell fraction (not recorded which). All receptors come from a male donor with ankylosing spondylitis or in good health (not recorded which).

This clonotype was observed at least ten times. The chain is built from TRBV2 and TRBJ2-1, with no clear D. Per the germline V gene, CDR1 is SNHLY and CDR2 is FYNNEI. The V end was cut by 4 bases, the J end by 2 bases, with 9 bases between. The CDR3 loop spans 14 amino acids. The chain's CDR3 is CASSASGAYNEQFF. The DNA of the CDR3 is TGTGCCAGCAGTGCCTCTGGGGCCTACAATGAGCAGTTCTTC.

The chain is built from TRBV15 and TRBJ2-7; 7 bases are shared with TRBD1. With V trimmed by 5 bases and J by 1 base, 8 bases remained unmatched. The CDR3 sequence is 15 residues long. Looked up from germline, CDR1 is LNHNV and CDR2 is YYDKDF (reference sequence). CDR3 residues: CATSPSRGSSYEQYF. The CDR3 nucleotides read TGTGCCACCAGCCCCTCCAGGGGGTCTTCCTACGAGCAGTACTTC.

This clonotype was counted many times. An end of the junction differs from the germline gene, which may be a read error. The chain joins TRBV29-1 to TRBJ1-1; a weak D match, TRBD1 (6 bases). The CDR3 has 13 residues. The V gene's germline CDR1 is SQVTM and CDR2 ANQGSEA. For the CDR3, the DNA is TGCAGCGTGGCTGGGGGGCGTTACACCGAAGCTTTCTTT. Its translation: CSVAGGRYTEAFF.

The rearrangement uses TRBV29-1 and TRBJ1-5, with D maybe TRBD1 (5 bases). V was trimmed by 6 bases and J by 2 bases, leaving 8 bases between them. Germline V gene lookup returns CDR1 SQVTM and CDR2 ANQGSEA. This CDR3 spans 12 amino acids. CDR3 bases: TGCAGCGTGGGGGACCGCAATCAGCCCCAGCATTTT. As protein: CSVGDRNQPQHF.

This clonotype was seen many times. V gene TRBV9 combines with J gene TRBJ1-1; 9 positions agree with TRBD1. Germline CDR1 SGDLS, CDR2 YYNGEE. This CDR3 is built from 14 residues. The V segment lost 5 bases and the J segment 3 bases; nucleotides outside the gene matches: 5. In DNA, the CDR3 is TGTGCCAGCAGGGGACAGGGACGAGACACTGAAGCTTTCTTT. It codes for CASRGQGRDTEAFF.

This clonotype has at least ten counts. The CDR3 here is CSVLRRSSYEQYF. As DNA, the CDR3 is TGCAGCGTCCTTCGGAGGAGCTCCTACGAGCAGTACTTC. This chain joins TRBV29-1 and TRBJ2-7; TRBD2 might be the D (5 bases). Germline CDR1 SQVTM, CDR2 ANQGSEA. This CDR3 is built from 13 residues. V lost 6 bases to trimming and J lost 0 bases, with 12 bases between them.

For this clonotype: A clone one base away is much larger, so this may be a read error. Lacking the conserved final phenylalanine or tryptophan, this CDR3 likely reflects a read error. The chain employs TRBV29-1 and TRBJ2-3; weak D call: TRBD2 (5 bases). Looked up from germline, CDR1 is SQVTM and CDR2 is ANQGSEA. Trimming removed 7 bases from V and 4 bases from J, with 18 bases in between. The CDR3 extends over 14 amino acids. The CDR3 reads CSELSSERADTQYL. CDR3 coding DNA: TGCAGCGAGCTAAGCAGTGAGAGGGCAGATACGCAGTATTTA.

In its sample, this clonotype was seen many times. This chain links TRBV29-1 with TRBJ2-3; possibly TRBD2 for D (6 bases). The V gene lost 3 bases and the J gene lost 6 bases, with 16 bases spanning the gap. Germline V gene sequence: CDR1 SQVTM, CDR2 ANQGSEA. The CDR3 is 14 residues long. DNA for the CDR3: TGCAGCGTTGACCAGGTGCGGGGCGGGGATACGCAGTATTTT. It translates to CSVDQVRGGDTQYF.

The table lists this clonotype with many counts. J is TRBJ1-2 and V is TRBV29-1, with D perhaps matching TRBD1 (6 bases). The V gene lost 7 bases and the J gene lost 8 bases, with 17 bases spanning the gap. CDR1 is SQVTM, CDR2 ANQGSEA, per germline. The CDR3 has 12 residues. CDR3 residues: CSGPSGGHGYTF. The CDR3 DNA is TGCAGCGGCCCCTCCGGGGGGCACGGCTACACCTTC.

In this sample, this clonotype turned up many times. V usage is TRBV5-6 and J usage is TRBJ2-5; D is unresolved. Germline lookup yields CDR1 SGHDT and CDR2 YYEEEE. Trimming took 0 bases from V and 5 from J, leaving 5 bases between them. CDR3 length: 12 residues. In DNA form, the CDR3 reads TGTGCCAGCAGCTTGGGTTCGGAGACCCAGTACTTC. Residues: CASSLGSETQYF.

This clonotype came up many times. For the CDR3, the DNA is TGCAGTGCTGTCTCCGGGACTAGCGGGAGTTATACCATTCAGTACTTC. Amino acid sequence: CSAVSGTSGSYTIQYF. The chain employs TRBV20-1 and TRBJ2-4; 14 bases align to TRBD2. With 5 bases clipped from V and 9 bases from J, the junction kept 12 bases outside the gene matches. Germline values: CDR1 DFQATT, CDR2 SNEGSKA (reference sequence). The CDR3 has 16 residues.

There are many counts of this clonotype. V gene TRBV7-8 combines with J gene TRBJ1-6; D is uncertain. CDR1 is SGHVS and CDR2 is FQNEAQ in the germline V gene. This CDR3 has 13 amino acids. Trimming pared 1 base from V and 7 bases from J, leaving 5 bases between. In DNA form, the CDR3 reads TGTGCCAGCAGCTTAGATAGGAATTCACCCCTCCACTTT. Residues: CASSLDRNSPLHF.

This clonotype was counted many times. The chain carries TRBV25-1 and TRBJ1-1; the D is unclear. The CDR3 runs 12 residues. Deletions cut 10 bases from V and 7 bases from J, with 16 bases between. Germline V gene sequence: CDR1 MGHDK, CDR2 SYGVNS. The CDR3 DNA reads as TGTGCCACAGGTCGGAGCCGGGGTGAAGCTTTCTTT. This codes for CATGRSRGEAFF.

This clonotype has at least ten counts. This chain connects TRBV29-1 to TRBJ2-7; TRBD1 aligns across 9 bases. The germline V gene encodes CDR1 SQVTM and CDR2 ANQGSEA. The V gene end was trimmed by 6 bases and the J gene end by 5 bases; junction bases not matched to a gene: 8. The CDR3 runs to 13 residues. The CDR3 sequence is CSVLTGTGNEQYF. The DNA for the CDR3 is TGCAGCGTACTAACCGGGACAGGGAACGAGCAGTACTTC.

In this sample, this clonotype turned up many times. The chain employs TRBV15 and TRBJ2-4; TRBD2 agrees at 9 bases. Germline V gene sequence: CDR1 LNHNV, CDR2 YYDKDF (reference sequence). The CDR3 runs to 16 residues. The V and J ends lost 5 bases and 2 bases, in that order; junction bases with no gene match: 7. The DNA of the CDR3 is TGTGCCACCAGCGGCGCGGGGGGGATAACCAAAAACATTCAGTACTTC. As protein: CATSGAGGITKNIQYF.

Ten or more counts support this clonotype. CDR3 nucleotides: TGCGCCAGCAGCTTGGATCTAGACAGGGAGAGCTACGAGCAGTACTTC. This translates into CASSLDLDRESYEQYF. The rearrangement uses TRBV5-1 and TRBJ2-7; 7 bases match TRBD1. Per germline, CDR1 SGHRS and CDR2 YFSETQ. V lost 0 bases, J lost 3 bases, and 9 bases stayed unmatched. CDR3 length: 16 residues.

The chain employs TRBV12-3 or TRBV12-4 and TRBJ2-3; D is perhaps TRBD2 (6 bases). This CDR3 is 15 amino acids long. Between the trimmed V and J ends, which lost 4 bases and 0 bases, there was a span of 11 bases. Here the CDR3 DNA reads TGTGCCAGCAGTTCTGGGGGGTCTAGCACAGATACGCAGTATTTT. Translating gives CASSSGGSSTDTQYF.

Ten or more counts support this clonotype. The rearrangement joins TRBV5-4 to TRBJ1-4; D not certain. In germline, CDR1 is SGHNT, CDR2 YYREEE (reference sequence). Trimming shortened V by 2 bases and J by 8 bases, and 7 bases separated the two germline ends. This CDR3 contains 12 residues. The CDR3 sequence is CASSFSAEKLFF. Written as DNA, the CDR3 is TGTGCCAGCAGCTTTTCTGCGGAAAAACTGTTTTTT.

This clonotype has ten or more counts. The chain has TRBV2 and TRBJ1-6, with a weak D call TRBD1 (5 bases). This CDR3 comprises 14 residues. The V gene's germline CDR1 is SNHLY and CDR2 FYNNEI. Trimming stripped 11 bases from V and 11 bases from J, with 22 bases between. The CDR3 nucleotides read TGTGCCTCCCGGGAGTTCAGGGAAGGTACACCCCTCCACTTT. Protein sequence: CASREFREGTPLHF.

The table lists this clonotype with many counts. The CDR3 DNA sequence: TGCAGTGCTCCCCTCTACTCGACAGCTGAGCAGTACTTC. It yields the protein CSAPLYSTAEQYF. The chain combines TRBV20-1 with TRBJ2-7; possible D gene TRBD1, 5 bases. V was trimmed by 5 bases and J by 7 bases, leaving 18 bases between them. CDR3 length: 13 amino acids. The germline CDR1 and CDR2 sequences are DFQATT and SNEGSKA (reference sequence).

This clonotype was seen at least ten times. This sequence joins TRBV25-1 and TRBJ1-1, with D hard to call. The CDR3 runs to 13 residues. Trimming stripped 7 bases from V and 0 bases from J, with 9 bases between. Germline CDR1 MGHDK, CDR2 SYGVNS. In nucleotides, the CDR3 is TGTGCCAGCATAGGACCTTTGAACACTGAAGCTTTCTTT. Residues: CASIGPLNTEAFF.

As concerns this clonotype: A read error may account for a junction end that differs from germline. V and J are TRBV20-1 and TRBJ2-1; 9 bases map to TRBD1. The CDR3 spans 19 residues. Per the germline V gene, CDR1 is DFQATT and CDR2 is SNEGSKA (reference sequence). The CDR3 nucleotides read TGCTGTGCTAGAGGGGGTGTGAAACAGGGGGCGTCAAGGTACAATGAGCAGTTCTTC. Protein sequence: CCARGGVKQGASRYNEQFF.

V is TRBV7-6 and J is TRBJ1-1; D ambiguous. The length of the CDR3 is 16 residues. Trimming stripped 2 bases from V and 0 bases from J, with 13 bases between. Germline lookup yields CDR1 SGHVS and CDR2 FNYEAQ. CDR3 bases: TGTGCCAGCAGCTTATTCTCGGGAACCATGAACACTGAAGCTTTCTTT. Protein product: CASSLFSGTMNTEAFF.

This clonotype showed up many times. This chain connects TRBV5-1 to TRBJ2-7; no firm D call. This CDR3 is built from 13 residues. The germline V gene has CDR1 SGHRS and CDR2 YFSETQ. V was shortened by 0 bases and J by 2 bases, with 6 bases between the two germline ends. This CDR3 is CASSLEGTYEQYF. DNA of the CDR3: TGCGCCAGCAGCTTGGAAGGCACCTACGAGCAGTACTTC.

At least ten counts were recorded for this clonotype. Written as DNA, the CDR3 is TGTGCCAGCAGCCTGGACAGGGTTACAAACGCTTACAATGAGCAGTTCTTC. As protein: CASSLDRVTNAYNEQFF. This chain links TRBV14 with TRBJ2-1; TRBD1 matches 8 bases. Per the germline V gene, CDR1 is SGHDN and CDR2 is FVKESK. The ends lost 4 bases at V and 4 bases at J; junction bases unmatched: 12. CDR3 size: 17 residues.

This clonotype was counted many times. The chain combines TRBV28 with TRBJ1-2; the D is unclear. The V end lost 5 bases, the J end lost 3 bases, and 10 bases lay between the germline ends. The CDR3 has 13 amino acids. In germline, CDR1 is MDHEN, CDR2 SYDVKM. In nucleotides, the CDR3 is TGTGCCAGCAGTCTGAGACCTGACTATGGCTACACCTTC. Translating it yields CASSLRPDYGYTF.

This clonotype was detected ten times or more. The chain joins TRBV20-1 to TRBJ1-2; D is undetermined. CDR1 is DFQATT, CDR2 SNEGSKA, per germline (reference sequence). V was clipped by 2 bases and J by 4 bases, with 14 bases between them. This CDR3 region has 14 residues. CDR3: CSARPTGRVYGYTF. The CDR3 DNA reads as TGCAGTGCTAGACCGACCGGCCGGGTCTATGGCTACACCTTC.

The chain links TRBV20-1 to TRBJ2-1, with D uncertain. V was trimmed by 1 base and J by 4 bases, leaving 20 bases between them. Germline assignment: CDR1 DFQATT and CDR2 SNEGSKA (reference sequence). The CDR3 is 17 amino acids. The CDR3 region has the DNA TGCAGTGCTAGAGCGCGATCAGCTAGGACGACTTACAATGAGCAGTTCTTC. Protein: CSARARSARTTYNEQFF.

The chain carries TRBV5-1 and TRBJ2-3; possibly TRBD1 for D (6 bases). The CDR3 runs to 15 residues. V shed 0 bases and J shed 4 bases, with 12 bases lying between them. Per germline, CDR1 SGHRS and CDR2 YFSETQ. The CDR3 protein is CASSLGQGPADTQYF. In DNA form, the CDR3 reads TGCGCCAGCAGCTTGGGTCAGGGGCCCGCAGATACGCAGTATTTT.

The V and J genes are TRBV10-2 and TRBJ2-5, with 7 positions matching TRBD2. This CDR3 has 13 residues. Germline V CDR1 and CDR2: WSHSY, SAAADI. The trim removed 8 bases at V and 5 bases at J, leaving 8 bases unmatched. The CDR3 is CASGGSRGETQYF. The CDR3 region has the DNA TGCGCCAGCGGGGGTTCGCGGGGGGAGACCCAGTACTTC.

The sample holds many counts of this clonotype. One end of the junction varies from germline; a read error may be responsible. The chain uses TRBV5-1 and TRBJ2-5, with TRBD2 matching over 9 bases. The CDR3 extends over 17 amino acids. Germline values: CDR1 SGHRS, CDR2 YFSETQ. The CDR3 region is CASSLTHGAGGRETQYF. CDR3 nucleotide sequence: TGCGCCAGTAGCTTGACCCATGGAGCGGGAGGTCGAGAGACCCAGTACTTC.